The 5 T cell receptor beta chains given below trace back to one sample, sequenced in a study of CD8+ T cells in alopecia areata. In each case, RNA was isolated and then reverse transcribed into cDNA as the sequencing template. Profiled with immunoSEQ multiplex PCR; TCRdb holds only in-frame clones, not every one. The sample has around 160,000 clones; roughly 48% are singletons. Sequenced: CD4+ T cells sorted from blood. The receptors originated from a human donor with alopecia areata.

CDR3 nucleotides: TGCAGCGTTGTTGGGTATCTCAAAAACATTCAGTACTTC. It translates to CSVVGYLKNIQYF. The V gene is TRBV29-1, the J gene TRBJ2-4; D ambiguous. Per germline, CDR1 SQVTM and CDR2 ANQGSEA. With 4 bases removed from V and 3 bases from J, the gap between germline ends came to 10 bases. This CDR3 region has 13 residues. The complete variable domain, with remaining parts taken from reference TRBV29-1 and TRBJ2-4, reads SAVISQKPSRDICQRGTSLTIQCQVDSQVTMMFWYRQQPGQSLTLIATANQGSEATYESGFVIDKFPISRPNLTFSTLTVSNMSPEDSSIYLCSVVGYLKNIQYFGAGTRLSVL.

The chain links TRBV30 to TRBJ2-5; 12 bases line up with TRBD2. The V gene's germline CDR1 is GTSNPN and CDR2 SVGIG (reference sequence). V dropped 0 bases and J dropped 5; count of bases not matched to a gene: 10. The length of the CDR3 is 17 residues. The CDR3 is CAWSVRLAGDYDETQYF. In DNA form, the CDR3 reads TGTGCCTGGAGTGTACGACTAGCGGGAGACTATGATGAGACCCAGTACTTC.

The chain carries TRBV20-1 and TRBJ2-3; no clear D gene. CDR1 and CDR2 from the germline V gene are DFQATT and SNEGSKA (reference sequence). Deletions cut 3 bases from V and 6 bases from J, with 7 bases between. The CDR3 extends over 11 amino acids. The CDR3 spells CSARPSDTQYF. In nucleotides, the CDR3 is TGCAGTGCTAGGCCTTCGGATACGCAGTATTTT.

The chain employs TRBV27 and TRBJ1-2, with TRBD1 matching over 7 bases. Looked up from germline, CDR1 is MNHEY and CDR2 is SMNVEV (reference sequence). CDR3 length: 14 residues. After removal of 6 bases from V and 6 bases from J, the junction contained 10 bases not matched to a gene. CDR3 in amino acids: CASSRDSVEHGYTF. The DNA of the CDR3 is TGTGCCAGCAGCCGGGACAGCGTGGAACATGGCTACACCTTC.

This sequence joins TRBV13 and TRBJ2-3; TRBD1 matches 7 bases. Germline assignment: CDR1 PRHDT and CDR2 FYEKMQ (reference sequence). The CDR3 is 17 amino acids. V was clipped by 5 bases and J by 0 bases; unmatched bases: 11. Here the CDR3 DNA reads TGTGCCAGCAGCGAACGGACAGGAACGACTAGCACAGATACGCAGTATTTT. Its translation: CASSERTGTTSTDTQYF.